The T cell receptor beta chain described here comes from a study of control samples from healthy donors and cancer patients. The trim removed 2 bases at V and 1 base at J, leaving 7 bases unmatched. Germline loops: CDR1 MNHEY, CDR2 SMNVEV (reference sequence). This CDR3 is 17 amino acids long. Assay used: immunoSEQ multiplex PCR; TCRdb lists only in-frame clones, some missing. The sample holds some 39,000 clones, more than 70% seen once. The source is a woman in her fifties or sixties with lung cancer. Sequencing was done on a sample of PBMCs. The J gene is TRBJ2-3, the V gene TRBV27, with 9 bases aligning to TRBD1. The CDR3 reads CASSLLPTGGGTDTQYF. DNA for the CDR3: TGTGCCAGCAGTTTACTCCCTACAGGGGGCGGCACAGATACGCAGTATTTT.